This entry lists 14 T cell receptor beta chains sequenced from one sample in a study of tumor-infiltrating lymphocytes in primary liver carcinoma. Making TCR beta cDNA involved 400 to 600 ng total RNA and a constant-region primer. Slightly modified ARM-PCR, run as three nested multiplex PCR rounds, produced the TCR beta libraries. TRBV1-TRBV30 forward primers paired with a C-beta reverse primer drove the first two PCR rounds, roughly 10 cycles each. Via MiXCR, TCRdb re-called the multiplex PCR reads, giving one row per CDR3 protein. The sample contains approximately 310,000 distinct CDR3 sequences, approximately 65% of which appear only once. Germline DNA was also extracted, and blood RNA derived from unsorted whole blood. The sample comprised peripheral blood. The origin of the receptors is a man in his forties or fifties with primary liver carcinoma and hepatitis B virus infection.

Concerning this clonotype itself: Relative to the germline gene, one junction end is altered; a read error may explain this. This chain uses TRBV2 with TRBJ2-5; D ambiguous. Germline V gene data show CDR1 as SNHLY and CDR2 as FYNNEI. The CDR3 covers 13 residues. The CDR3 nucleotides are TGTGCCAGCAGTGCAACAGAGCAAGAGACCCAGTACTTT. Its translation: CASSATEQETQYF. The whole variable domain, filled in from reference TRBV2 and TRBJ2-5, reads EPEVTQTPSHQVTQMGQEVILRCVPISNHLYFYWYRQILGQKVEFLVSFYNNEISEKSEIFDDQFSVERPDGSNFTLKIRSTKLEDSAMYFCASSATEQETQYFGPGTRLLVL.

The V and J genes are TRBV19 and TRBJ2-7; D may be TRBD1 (6 bases). CDR1 is LNHDA, CDR2 SQIVND, per germline (reference sequence). V was shortened by 6 bases and J by 2 bases, with 20 bases between the two germline ends. There are 16 residues in the CDR3. This CDR3 is CASSTRTGSTPYEQYF. The CDR3 coding sequence is TGTGCCAGTAGCACAAGAACAGGGTCCACTCCCTACGAGCAGTACTTC.

The chain combines TRBV30 with TRBJ1-5, with D unresolved. Trimming took off 0 bases at V and 6 bases at J, with 12 bases between the two ends. The CDR3 totals 14 residues. Germline V lookup: CDR1 GTSNPN, CDR2 SVGIG (reference sequence). CDR3 in amino acids: CAWSVGSAGQPQHF. The CDR3 bases are TGTGCCTGGAGTGTAGGGTCGGCGGGTCAGCCCCAGCATTTT.

CDR3: CASRRELAGPQYF. The CDR3 DNA sequence: TGTGCCAGCAGGCGGGAACTAGCGGGGCCCCAGTACTTC. The genes are TRBV12-3 or TRBV12-4 and TRBJ2-5; 10 bases are shared with TRBD2. The CDR3 extends over 13 amino acids. With 6 bases clipped from V and 9 bases from J, the junction kept 7 bases outside the gene matches.

On this clonotype itself: This could be a read error, since a much larger clone is one nucleotide away. The gene calls are TRBV5-4 and TRBJ2-7; 7 bases fit TRBD1. CDR3 length equals 13 residues. Germline CDR1 and CDR2: SGHNT and YYREEE (reference sequence). The V segment lost 2 bases and the J segment 8 bases; nucleotides outside the gene matches: 7. The CDR3: CASSLQGLDKQYF. As DNA, the CDR3 is TGTGCCAGCAGCTTACAGGGGCTGGACAAGCAGTACTTC.

As concerns this clonotype: One end of the junction varies from germline; a read error may be responsible. This chain connects TRBV30 to TRBJ1-2; D is unclear. Germline CDR1 GTSNPN, CDR2 SVGIG (reference sequence). This CDR3 has 12 residues. This chain's CDR3 is CAWSLPQKGYSF. CDR3 in DNA: TGTGCCTGGAGTTTGCCGCAAAAGGGCTACTCCTTC.

The V call is TRBV10-3, the J call TRBJ2-7; TRBD1 is a possible D gene (6 bases). CDR3 length equals 14 residues. Germline V gene lookup returns CDR1 ENHRY and CDR2 SYGVKD. Trimming removed 7 bases at V and 3 bases at J, with 16 bases between. CDR3: CAITVDRLGYEQYF. DNA of the CDR3: TGTGCCATCACCGTTGACAGGTTAGGCTACGAGCAGTACTTC.

With respect to this clonotype: A much larger clone differs by one base, so this may be a read error. The CDR3 sequence: CASSQDRSGRQSTDAQYF. The CDR3 DNA follows: TGCGCCAGCAGCCAAGATCGATCGGGACGGCAAAGCACAGATGCGCAGTATTTT. This chain links TRBV4-3 with TRBJ2-3; the D gene could be TRBD1 or TRBD2 (5 bases each). CDR3 length equals 18 residues. The germline gives CDR1 LGHNA, CDR2 YSLEER.

This clonotype was detected ten times or more. The chain recombines TRBV4-3 with TRBJ2-2; no firm D call. The V end lost 0 bases, the J end lost 4 bases, and 6 bases lay between the germline ends. Germline CDR1 is LGHNA and CDR2 is YSLEER. The CDR3 is 14 amino acids. Written as DNA, the CDR3 is TGCGCCAGCAGCCAAGAGGGTGGCACCGGGGAGCTGTTTTTT. It codes for CASSQEGGTGELFF.

Turning to this clonotype: Since a much larger clone is just one base distant, this may be a read error. The chain employs TRBV12-3 or TRBV12-4 and TRBJ2-1; TRBD2 aligns across 7 bases. CDR3 length: 17 amino acids. The trim removed 3 bases at V and 2 bases at J, leaving 10 bases unmatched. DNA for the CDR3: TGTGCCAGCAGTTTGGGGCAGGGAGGGCCTACCTACAATGAGCAGTTCTTC. It translates to CASSLGQGGPTYNEQFF.

With respect to this clonotype: A much larger clone differs by one base, so this may be a read error. This rearrangement joins TRBV5-5 to TRBJ2-3; weak D call: TRBD2 (5 bases). CDR1 is SGHKS and CDR2 is YYEKEE in the germline V gene (reference sequence). The CDR3 runs to 12 residues. DNA for the CDR3: TGTGCCAGCAGCCAAGGACTGGATATGCAGTATTTT. It yields the protein CASSQGLDMQYF.

In the case of this clonotype: A read error is possible here, since a much larger clone lies one base away. V and J are TRBV6-5 and TRBJ2-6, with 9 bases fitting TRBD1. The CDR3 covers 17 residues. CDR1 MNHEY and CDR2 SVGAGI come from the germline V gene. DNA of the CDR3: TGTGCCAACAGTTACTGGGACAGGGCGCCTGGGGCCAACGTCCTGACTTTC. Its protein is CANSYWDRAPGANVLTF.

To note about this clonotype: A read error may account for a junction end that differs from germline. V and J are TRBV29-1 and TRBJ1-1, with a weak D call TRBD1 (5 bases). This CDR3 has 19 amino acids. Germline assignment: CDR1 SQVTM and CDR2 ANQGSEA. The CDR3 nucleotides are TGCAGCCTTGAAGATCTTAATGGGCCAGGGACGGGAGTGGACACTGAAGCTTTCTTT. This translates into CSLEDLNGPGTGVDTEAFF.

Points on this clonotype: Since no conserved phenylalanine or tryptophan closes the CDR3, a read error is the likely cause. This sequence joins TRBV6-2 or TRBV6-3 and TRBJ1-2; D unclear. This CDR3 is 10 amino acids long. Germline CDR1 is MNHEY and CDR2 is SVGEGT. The germline V and J ends were trimmed by 6 bases and 10 bases, with 9 bases remaining between them. CDR3 residues: CASRYLDYTL. CDR3 nucleotide sequence: TGTGCCAGCAGATACCTAGACTACACCCTC.